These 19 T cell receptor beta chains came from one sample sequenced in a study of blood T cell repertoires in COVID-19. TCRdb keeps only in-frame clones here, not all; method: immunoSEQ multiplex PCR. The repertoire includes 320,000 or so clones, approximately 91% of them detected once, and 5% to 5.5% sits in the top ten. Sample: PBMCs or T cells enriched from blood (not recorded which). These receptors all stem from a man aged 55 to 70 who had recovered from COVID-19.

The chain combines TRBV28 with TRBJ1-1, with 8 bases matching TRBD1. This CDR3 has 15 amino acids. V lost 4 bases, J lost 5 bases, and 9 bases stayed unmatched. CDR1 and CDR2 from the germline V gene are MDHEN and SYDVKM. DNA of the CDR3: TGTGCCAGCAGTTCCCTCCAGGGGGCGAGGACTGAAGCTTTCTTT. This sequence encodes CASSSLQGARTEAFF.

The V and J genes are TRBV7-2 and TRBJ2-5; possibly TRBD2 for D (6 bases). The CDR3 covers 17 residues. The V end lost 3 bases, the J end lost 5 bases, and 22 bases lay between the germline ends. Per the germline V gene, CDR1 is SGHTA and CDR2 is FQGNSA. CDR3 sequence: CASSFRRRGLGAETQYF. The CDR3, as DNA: TGTGCCAGCAGCTTCCGCCGCCGGGGACTGGGTGCGGAGACCCAGTACTTC.

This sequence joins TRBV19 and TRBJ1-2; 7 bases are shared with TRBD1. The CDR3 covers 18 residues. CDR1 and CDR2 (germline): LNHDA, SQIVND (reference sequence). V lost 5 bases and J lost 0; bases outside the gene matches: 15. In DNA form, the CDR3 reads TGTGCCAGTAGTCGTCCACCTCCGGGACAGAAAACTAACTATGGCTACACCTTC. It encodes CASSRPPPGQKTNYGYTF. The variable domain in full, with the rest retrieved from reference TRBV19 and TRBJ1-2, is DGGITQSPKYLFRKEGQNVTLSCEQNLNHDAMYWYRQDPGQGLRLIYYSQIVNDFQKGDIAEGYSVSREKKESFPLTVTSAQKNPTAFYLCASSRPPPGQKTNYGYTFGSGTRLTVV.

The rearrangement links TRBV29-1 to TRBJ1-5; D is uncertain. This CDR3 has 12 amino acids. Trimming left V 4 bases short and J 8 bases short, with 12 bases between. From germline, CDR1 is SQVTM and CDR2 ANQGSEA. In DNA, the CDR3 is TGCAGCGTTGGATATAGAGGTGAGCCCCAGCATTTT. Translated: CSVGYRGEPQHF.

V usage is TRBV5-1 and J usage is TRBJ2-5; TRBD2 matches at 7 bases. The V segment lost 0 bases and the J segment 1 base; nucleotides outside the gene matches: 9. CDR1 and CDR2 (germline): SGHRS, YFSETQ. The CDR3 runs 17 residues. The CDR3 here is CASSLGVGGRVQETQYF. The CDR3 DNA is TGCGCCAGCAGCTTGGGCGTAGGTGGGAGGGTCCAAGAGACCCAGTACTTC.

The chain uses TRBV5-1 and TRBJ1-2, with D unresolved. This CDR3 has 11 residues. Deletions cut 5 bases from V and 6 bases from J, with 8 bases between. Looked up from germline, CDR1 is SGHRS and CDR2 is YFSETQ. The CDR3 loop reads CASSQENGYTF. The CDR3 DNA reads TGCGCCAGCAGTCAGGAAAATGGCTACACCTTC. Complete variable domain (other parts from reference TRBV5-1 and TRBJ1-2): KAGVTQTPRYLIKTRGQQVTLSCSPISGHRSVSWYQQTPGQGLQFLFEYFSETQRNKGNFPGRFSGRQFSNSRSEMNVSTLELGDSALYLCASSQENGYTFGSGTRLTVV.

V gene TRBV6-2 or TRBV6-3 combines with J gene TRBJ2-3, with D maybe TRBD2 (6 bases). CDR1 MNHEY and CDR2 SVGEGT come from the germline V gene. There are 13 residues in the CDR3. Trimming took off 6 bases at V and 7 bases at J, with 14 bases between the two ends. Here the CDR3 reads CASSAGGRNTQYF. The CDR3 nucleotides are TGTGCCAGCAGCGCCGGGGGTCGGAATACGCAGTATTTT.

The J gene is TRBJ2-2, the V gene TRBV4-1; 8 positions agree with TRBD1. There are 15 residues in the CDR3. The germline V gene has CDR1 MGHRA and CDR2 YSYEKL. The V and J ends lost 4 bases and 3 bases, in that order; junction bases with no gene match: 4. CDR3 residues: CASSRRGLDTGELFF. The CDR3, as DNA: TGCGCCAGCAGCCGCAGGGGGCTCGACACCGGGGAGCTGTTTTTT.

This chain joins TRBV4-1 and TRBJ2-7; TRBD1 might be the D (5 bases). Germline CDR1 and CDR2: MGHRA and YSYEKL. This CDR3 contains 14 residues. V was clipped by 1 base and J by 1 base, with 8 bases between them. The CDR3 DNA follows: TGCGCCAGCAGCCAAGGGACACAATCCTACGAGCAGTACTTC. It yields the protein CASSQGTQSYEQYF.

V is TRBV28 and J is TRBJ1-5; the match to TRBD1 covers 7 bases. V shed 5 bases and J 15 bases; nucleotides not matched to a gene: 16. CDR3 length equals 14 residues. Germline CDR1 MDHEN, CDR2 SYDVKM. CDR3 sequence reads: CASSTRKQGPLRHF. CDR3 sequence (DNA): TGTGCCAGCAGTACTCGAAAACAGGGGCCGCTGCGGCATTTT.

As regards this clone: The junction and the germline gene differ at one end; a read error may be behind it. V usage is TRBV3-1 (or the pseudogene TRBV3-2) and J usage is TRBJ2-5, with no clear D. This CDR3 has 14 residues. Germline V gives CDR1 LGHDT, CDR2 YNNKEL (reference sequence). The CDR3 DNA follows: TGTGCCAGCAGACAAGATGTACTACAAGAGACCCAGTACTTC. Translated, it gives CASRQDVLQETQYF.

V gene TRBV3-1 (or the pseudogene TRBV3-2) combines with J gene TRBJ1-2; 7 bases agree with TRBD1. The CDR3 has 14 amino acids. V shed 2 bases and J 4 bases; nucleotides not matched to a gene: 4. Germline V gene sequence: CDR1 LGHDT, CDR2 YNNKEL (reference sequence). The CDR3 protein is CASSQQQGSYGYTF. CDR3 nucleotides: TGTGCCAGCAGCCAACAACAGGGGAGCTATGGCTACACCTTC.

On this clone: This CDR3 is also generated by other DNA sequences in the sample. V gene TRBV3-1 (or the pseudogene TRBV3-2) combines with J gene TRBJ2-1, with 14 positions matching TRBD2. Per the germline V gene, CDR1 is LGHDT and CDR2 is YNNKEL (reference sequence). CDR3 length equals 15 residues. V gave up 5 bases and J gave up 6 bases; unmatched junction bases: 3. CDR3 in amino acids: CASSRLAGGPNEQFF. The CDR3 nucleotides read TGTGCCAGCAGCAGACTAGCGGGAGGGCCCAATGAGCAGTTCTTC.

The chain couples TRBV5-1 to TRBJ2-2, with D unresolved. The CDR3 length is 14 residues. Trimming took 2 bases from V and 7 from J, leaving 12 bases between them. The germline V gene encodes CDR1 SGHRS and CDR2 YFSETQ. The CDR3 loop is CASSFSGSVGELFF. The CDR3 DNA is TGCGCCAGCAGCTTTTCGGGTTCGGTCGGGGAGCTGTTTTTT.

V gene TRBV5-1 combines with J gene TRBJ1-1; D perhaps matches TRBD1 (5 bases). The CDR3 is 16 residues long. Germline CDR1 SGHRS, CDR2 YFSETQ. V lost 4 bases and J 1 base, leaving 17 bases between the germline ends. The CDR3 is CASSLGTTASNTEAFF. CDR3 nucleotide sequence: TGCGCCAGCAGCCTGGGGACTACAGCCTCGAACACTGAAGCTTTCTTT.

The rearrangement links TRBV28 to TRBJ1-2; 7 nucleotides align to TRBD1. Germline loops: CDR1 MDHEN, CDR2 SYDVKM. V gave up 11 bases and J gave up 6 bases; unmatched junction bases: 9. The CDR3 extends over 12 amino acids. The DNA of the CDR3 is TGTGCCTGTACACGGGGACAGAATGGCTACACCTTC. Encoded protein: CACTRGQNGYTF.

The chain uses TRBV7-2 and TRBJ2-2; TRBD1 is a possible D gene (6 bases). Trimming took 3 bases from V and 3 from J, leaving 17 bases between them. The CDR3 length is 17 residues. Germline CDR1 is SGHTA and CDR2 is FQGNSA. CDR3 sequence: CASSFLGAGVDTGELFF. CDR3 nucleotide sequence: TGTGCCAGCAGCTTTCTCGGGGCAGGGGTGGACACCGGGGAGCTGTTTTTT.

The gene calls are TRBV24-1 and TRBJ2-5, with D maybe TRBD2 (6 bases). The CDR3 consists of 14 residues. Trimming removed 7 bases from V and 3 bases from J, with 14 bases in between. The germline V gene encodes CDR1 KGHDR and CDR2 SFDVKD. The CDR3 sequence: CATRGPGLEETQYF. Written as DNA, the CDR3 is TGTGCCACCAGGGGACCGGGACTCGAAGAGACCCAGTACTTC.

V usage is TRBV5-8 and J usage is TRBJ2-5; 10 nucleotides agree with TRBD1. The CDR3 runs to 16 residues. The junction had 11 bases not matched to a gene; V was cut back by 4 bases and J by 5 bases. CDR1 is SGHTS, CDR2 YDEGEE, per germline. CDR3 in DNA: TGTGCCAGCAGCGGGGGAGACAGGGGGCGCATCGAGACCCAGTACTTC. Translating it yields CASSGGDRGRIETQYF.